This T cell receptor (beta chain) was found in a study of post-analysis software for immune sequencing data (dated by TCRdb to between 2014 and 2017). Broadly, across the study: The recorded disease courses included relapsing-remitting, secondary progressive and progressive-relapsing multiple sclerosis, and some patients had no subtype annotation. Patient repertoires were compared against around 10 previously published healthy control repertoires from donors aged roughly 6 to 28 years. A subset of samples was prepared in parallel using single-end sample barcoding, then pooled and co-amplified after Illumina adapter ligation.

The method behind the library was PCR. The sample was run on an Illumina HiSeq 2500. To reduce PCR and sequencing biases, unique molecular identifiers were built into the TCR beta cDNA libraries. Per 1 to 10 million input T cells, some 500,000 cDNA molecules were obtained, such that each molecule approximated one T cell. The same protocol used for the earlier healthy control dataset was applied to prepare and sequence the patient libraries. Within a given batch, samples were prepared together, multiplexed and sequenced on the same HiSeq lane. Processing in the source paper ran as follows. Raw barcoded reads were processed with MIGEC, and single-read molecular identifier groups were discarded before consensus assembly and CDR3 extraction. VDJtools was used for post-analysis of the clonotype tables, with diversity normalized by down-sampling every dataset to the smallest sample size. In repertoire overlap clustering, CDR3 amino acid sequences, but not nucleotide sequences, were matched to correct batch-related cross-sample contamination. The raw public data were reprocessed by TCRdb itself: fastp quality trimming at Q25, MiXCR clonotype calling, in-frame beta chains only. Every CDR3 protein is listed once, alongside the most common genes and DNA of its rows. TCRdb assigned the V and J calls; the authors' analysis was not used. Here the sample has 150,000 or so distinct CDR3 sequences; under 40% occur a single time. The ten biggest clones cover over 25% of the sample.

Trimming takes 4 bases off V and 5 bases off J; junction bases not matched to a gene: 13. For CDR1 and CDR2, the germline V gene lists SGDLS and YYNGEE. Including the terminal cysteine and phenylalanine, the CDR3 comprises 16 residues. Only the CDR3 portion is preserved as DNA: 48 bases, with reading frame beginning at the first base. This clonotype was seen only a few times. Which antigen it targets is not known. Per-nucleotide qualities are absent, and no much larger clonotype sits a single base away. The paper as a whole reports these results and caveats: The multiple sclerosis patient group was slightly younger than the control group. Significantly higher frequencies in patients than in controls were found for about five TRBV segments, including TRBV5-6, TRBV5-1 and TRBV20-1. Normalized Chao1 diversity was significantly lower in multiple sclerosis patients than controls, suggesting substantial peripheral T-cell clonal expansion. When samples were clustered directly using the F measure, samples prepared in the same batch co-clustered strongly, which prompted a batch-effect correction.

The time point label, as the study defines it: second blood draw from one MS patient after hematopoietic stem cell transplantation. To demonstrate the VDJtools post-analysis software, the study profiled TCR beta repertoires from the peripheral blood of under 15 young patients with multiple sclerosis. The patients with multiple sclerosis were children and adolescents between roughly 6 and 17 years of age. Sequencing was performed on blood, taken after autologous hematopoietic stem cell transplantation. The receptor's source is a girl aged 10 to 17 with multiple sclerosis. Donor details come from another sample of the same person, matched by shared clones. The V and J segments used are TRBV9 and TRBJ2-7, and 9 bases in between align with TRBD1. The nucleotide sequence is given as TGTGCCAGCAGCCCCCACCCCGGGACAGGGTCTAACGAGCAGTACTTC. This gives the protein CASSPHPGTGSNEQYF.